Detailed here is one T cell receptor beta chain. The antigen is undetermined. TCRdb reanalysed the reads using MiXCR and keeps one entry per CDR3 protein. This sample yields approximately 1,000,000 distinct CDR3 sequences, of which about 33% are seen a single time; roughly 12% belongs to the top ten. These data come from a study of T cell repertoires in cytomegalovirus infection. Looking at the study overall: Recently described HLA-C-restricted plus well-studied HLA-B-restricted CMV epitopes were used.

Findings and caveats of the study: Cumulative public TCR beta family frequency identified carriers of CMV plus the relevant HLA.

The CDR3 is made up of 15 amino acids. Germline-derived CDR1 and CDR2 are SEHNR and FQNEAQ (reference sequence). J was trimmed by 3 bases and V by 3 bases; bases with no gene match: 7. This chain links TRBV7-9 with TRBJ2-7; 8 bases are shared with TRBD2. The clonotype was recovered from a human donor in good health (CMV status not recorded). Some clones in this sample may be carry-over from other donors' samples. This sample comprised cultured CD8+ T cells from PBMCs, obtained from culture after CMV antigen stimulation. CDR3 bases: TGTGCCAGCAGCTTCGCTCTAGCGGGTCACTACGAGCAGTACTTC. Translation: CASSFALAGHYEQYF.